The clone carrying this TCR beta chain appeared many times. Antigen: not known. CDR3 and TCR beta VDJ profiling relied on a genomic DNA template. TCRdb reprocessed the reads with MiXCR, giving one entry per CDR3 protein. The table shows approximately 160,000 distinct CDR3 sequences, with around 45% occurring only once. CDR1 SGHNT and CDR2 YYREEE come from the germline V gene (reference sequence). The CDR3 consists of 16 residues. Trimming stripped 4 bases from V and 0 bases from J, with 14 bases between. This sample stems from a study of CD8+CD57+ T cells in acquired aplastic anemia. Study-wide context: CD4+ cells from healthy donors averaged approximately 11 million reads.

General study findings and limits: Patients shared around 31 CD8+ CDR3 sequences with controls.

The rearrangement joins TRBV5-4 to TRBJ2-1, with D perhaps TRBD2 (6 bases). Input material: sorted CD4+, CD8+, or CD8+CD57+ T cells (not recorded which) from PBMCs. The receptor was derived from a human donor in good health. In DNA form, the CDR3 reads TGTGCCAGCAGCCCTCTGGGGGGTCCCTCCTACAATGAGCAGTTCTTC. Translating it yields CASSPLGGPSYNEQFF.